This T cell receptor (beta chain) was found in a study of blood T cell repertoires in COVID-19. Background on the study: T cells, B-cell-depleted T cells, or PBMCs provided the cDNA or gDNA that served as material.

The length of the CDR3 is 17 residues. From germline, CDR1 is SGHTA and CDR2 FQGNSA. V shed 5 bases, J shed 4 bases, and the junction held 13 bases outside the gene matches. Self-reported history from a screening survey and questionnaire set each donor's cohort. Shortly before study entry, within 2 weeks, exposed participants had met a COVID-19 case. In the original analysis: Reference gene primer amplification gave estimated nucleated cell counts. Profiling relied on immunoSEQ multiplex PCR, and the TCRdb table lists in-frame clones only, not all of them. That table is the source of V, J and clone size, and D and trimming were worked out from the DNA. The repertoire has around 320,000 clones, under 90% of them found once; the top ten carry less than 3.5%.

The chain recombines TRBV7-2 with TRBJ1-5, with TRBD1 identical over 8 bases. The sequencing sample was made of PBMCs or T cells enriched from blood (not recorded which). The clonotype originates from a woman in her fifties or sixties who had been exposed to COVID-19. Written as DNA, the CDR3 is TGTGCCAGCAGCACCAGGACAGGGCTCGGGGATAATCAGCCCCAGCATTTT. Translating it yields CASSTRTGLGDNQPQHF.